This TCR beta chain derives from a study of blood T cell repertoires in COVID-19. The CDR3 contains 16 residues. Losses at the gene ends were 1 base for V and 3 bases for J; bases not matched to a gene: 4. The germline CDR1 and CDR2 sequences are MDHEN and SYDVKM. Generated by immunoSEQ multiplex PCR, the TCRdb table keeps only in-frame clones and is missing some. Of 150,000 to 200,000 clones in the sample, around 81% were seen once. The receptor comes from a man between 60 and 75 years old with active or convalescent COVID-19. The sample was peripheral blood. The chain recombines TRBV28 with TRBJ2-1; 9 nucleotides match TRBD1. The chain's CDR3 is CASSLSGDRVYNEQFF. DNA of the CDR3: TGTGCCAGCAGTTTATCCGGGGACAGGGTCTACAATGAGCAGTTCTTC.